The present T cell receptor (beta chain) was sequenced within a study of molecular identifiers for immune sequencing clone quantification. TCRdb ran MiXCR on the PCR reads and lists one entry per CDR3 protein. This table has around 470,000 distinct CDR3 sequences, about a fifth appearing once. V shed 3 bases and J shed 4 bases, with 10 bases lying between them. The CDR3 consists of 13 residues. CDR1 SGHTA and CDR2 FQGNSA come from the germline V gene. This clonotype has just a few counts. This receptor was obtained from a human donor in good health. Some libraries in this study had Jurkat cell RNA spiked in. V and J are TRBV7-2 and TRBJ2-7; D gene unclear. Sequencing was carried out using naive CD8+ T cells from blood, with Jurkat cell RNA spiked in. The subset: FACS-sorted CD8+CD4-CCR7+CD45RA+ naive T cells. The chain's CDR3 is CASSLTLWYEQYF. In DNA form, the CDR3 reads TGTGCCAGCAGCTTGACCCTTTGGTACGAGCAGTACTTC.